The present TCR beta chain was sequenced within a study of shared clonotypes between healthy human individuals. Study-level results: Several donors had around 5.2% of their naive CD4 clonotypes in common. Naive subsets generally exceeded memory subsets in estimated richness.

Terminally differentiated effector memory CD45RA+ cells were excluded by CCR7 positive selection of CD45RO-negative cells. As regards this clone: Its antigen is currently unknown.

CDR1 and CDR2 from the germline V gene are SSHAT and FNYEAQ (reference sequence). The V end was cut by 5 bases, the J end by 6 bases, with 17 bases between. The CDR3 spans 15 residues. Assay: immunoSEQ multiplex PCR; the TCRdb copy retains only in-frame clones and omits some. The table lists over 2,000,000 clones, approximately 92% of them singletons. The rearrangement links TRBV7-7 to TRBJ2-1, with D tentatively TRBD1 or TRBD2 (5 bases each). The sequence derives from a man younger than 30 in good health. Some clones in this sample may be carry-over from other donors' samples. The source material was naive CD8+ T cells from PBMCs. This CDR3 is CASSQTLGPGNEQFF. In DNA form, the CDR3 reads TGTGCCAGCAGCCAAACATTGGGACCGGGCAATGAGCAGTTCTTC.